The 25 T cell receptor beta chains below were found in one sample sequenced in a study of Graves' ophthalmopathy and Graves' hyperthyroidism. As the template, RNA transcripts were used to amplify TCR beta CDR3 regions. Scientists carried out first-round RT-PCR using HTBI primers and then a second-round multiplex PCR. Each CDR3 protein gets one entry after TCRdb re-called the multiplex PCR reads with MiXCR. The repertoire holds some 750,000 distinct CDR3 sequences, with roughly two fifths as singletons. The sequencing sample was made of peripheral blood. These TCRs come from an adult man with Graves' ophthalmopathy.

V and J are TRBV20-1 and TRBJ2-1, with D possibly matching TRBD2 (6 bases). Trimming left V 0 bases short and J 1 base short, with 13 bases between. This CDR3 has 16 residues. Germline V lookup: CDR1 DFQATT, CDR2 SNEGSKA (reference sequence). In nucleotides, the CDR3 is TGCAGTGCTAGAGACACCACTAGCAGATCCTACAATGAGCAGTTCTTC. This encodes CSARDTTSRSYNEQFF.

This rearrangement joins TRBV29-1 to TRBJ2-2; a possible D gene is TRBD1 (5 bases). Germline-derived CDR1 and CDR2 are SQVTM and ANQGSEA. Trimming removed 7 bases at V and 2 bases at J, with 14 bases between. The CDR3 runs to 14 residues. As DNA, the CDR3 is TGCAGCGCTGATACAGGCCTCAACACCGGGGAGCTGTTTTTT. This encodes CSADTGLNTGELFF.

In its sample, this clonotype was seen many times. The chain uses TRBV7-6 and TRBJ2-5; D possibly matches TRBD1 or TRBD2 (5 bases each). Looked up from germline, CDR1 is SGHVS and CDR2 is FNYEAQ. V gave up 1 base and J gave up 0 bases, with 9 bases separating them. CDR3 length equals 15 residues. The CDR3 reads CASSLVVGHQETQYF. CDR3 bases: TGTGCCAGCAGCTTAGTGGTGGGACACCAAGAGACCCAGTACTTC.

CDR3 sequence reads: CSARDPWGDTEAFF. The CDR3 DNA sequence: TGCAGTGCTAGAGATCCCTGGGGGGACACTGAAGCTTTCTTT. V gene TRBV20-1 combines with J gene TRBJ1-1; D may be TRBD1 (5 bases). This CDR3 contains 14 residues. CDR1 is DFQATT, CDR2 SNEGSKA, per germline (reference sequence). Trimming left V 0 bases short and J 3 bases short, with 11 bases between.

The J gene is TRBJ2-5, the V gene TRBV7-3, with 14 bases aligning to TRBD2. The CDR3 sequence is 17 residues long. Germline lookup yields CDR1 SGHTA and CDR2 FQGTGA. J was trimmed by 4 bases and V by 2 bases; bases with no gene match: 6. The CDR3 protein is CASSLPGGTSGRETQYF. In DNA, the CDR3 is TGTGCCAGCAGCTTACCCGGGGGGACTAGCGGGAGAGAGACCCAGTACTTC.

The V gene is TRBV4-1, the J gene TRBJ1-3; 8 bases line up with TRBD1. V shed 4 bases, J shed 4 bases, and the junction held 6 bases outside the gene matches. Germline V gene sequence: CDR1 MGHRA, CDR2 YSYEKL. The CDR3 covers 15 residues. Here the CDR3 DNA reads TGCGCCAGCAGCCCTAGAGGGACAGGAGGAAACACCATATATTTT. It translates to CASSPRGTGGNTIYF.

V usage is TRBV15 and J usage is TRBJ1-2, with D hard to call. CDR1 and CDR2 (germline): LNHNV, YYDKDF (reference sequence). V was cut by 3 bases and J by 0 bases, with 11 bases left in between. The CDR3 covers 15 residues. CDR3 coding DNA: TGTGCCACCAGCAGGAGGGCAAACGCTAACTATGGCTACACCTTC. Translating gives CATSRRANANYGYTF.

The chain is built from TRBV20-1 and TRBJ2-5; D gene uncertain. Germline V CDR1 and CDR2: DFQATT, SNEGSKA (reference sequence). This CDR3 spans 12 amino acids. Between the trimmed V and J ends, which lost 3 bases and 1 base, there was a span of 6 bases. The CDR3, as DNA: TGCAGTGCTAGTCGAGGCCAAGAGACCCAGTACTTC. Translating gives CSASRGQETQYF.

The chain joins TRBV6-4 to TRBJ1-2, with 9 nucleotides matching TRBD1. V was clipped by 8 bases and J by 6 bases; unmatched bases: 13. CDR3 length: 15 residues. In germline, CDR1 is MRHNA, CDR2 SNTAGT. CDR3 DNA: TGTGCCAGCGTCCCGGGACAGGGTGGTTTGGATGGCTACACCTTC. It yields the protein CASVPGQGGLDGYTF.

Many counts were recorded for this clonotype. V and J are TRBV7-6 and TRBJ1-5; D not certain. The V end was cut by 5 bases, the J end by 4 bases, with 9 bases between. This CDR3 region has 13 residues. Germline V gene data show CDR1 as SGHVS and CDR2 as FNYEAQ. The DNA for the CDR3 is TGTGCCAGCAGCCCGAGTCAGAATCAGCCCCAGCATTTT. It specifies CASSPSQNQPQHF.

V usage is TRBV6-1 and J usage is TRBJ2-7, with TRBD1 matching 7 bases. Germline V CDR1 and CDR2: MNHNS, SASEGT. V was clipped by 6 bases and J by 4 bases; unmatched bases: 6. The CDR3 covers 13 residues. The CDR3 protein is CASRDRVGYEQYF. Written as DNA, the CDR3 is TGTGCCAGCAGAGACAGGGTCGGGTACGAGCAGTACTTC.

This clonotype was counted at least ten times. The CDR3 here is CAIRDGRSYNSPLHF. DNA for the CDR3: TGTGCCATCAGGGACGGCCGCTCCTATAATTCACCCCTCCACTTT. The chain uses TRBV10-3 and TRBJ1-6; D not resolved. Germline V gene data show CDR1 as ENHRY and CDR2 as SYGVKD. The ends were cut back, 6 bases at V and 0 bases at J, with 9 bases in the middle. The CDR3 spans 15 residues.

This clonotype turned up a few times. The chain has TRBV7-9 and TRBJ1-5; a possible D gene is TRBD1 (5 bases). The germline gives CDR1 SEHNR, CDR2 FQNEAQ (reference sequence). This CDR3 has 17 residues. V was trimmed by 1 base and J by 1 base, leaving 14 bases between them. The CDR3 nucleotides are TGTGCCAGCAGCTTAGGACGGCCGGGGGTAAGCAATCAGCCCCAGCATTTT. It encodes CASSLGRPGVSNQPQHF.

This clonotype was seen a few times. This chain connects TRBV20-1 to TRBJ2-7; TRBD1 is a possible D gene (6 bases). Germline lookup yields CDR1 DFQATT and CDR2 SNEGSKA (reference sequence). The length of the CDR3 is 12 residues. Trimming cost V 5 bases and J 3 bases, with 11 bases left between them. Here the CDR3 reads CSAQGQYYEQYF. DNA of the CDR3: TGCAGTGCTCAAGGACAGTACTACGAGCAGTACTTC.

In this sample, this clonotype turned up a few times. The chain is built from TRBV25-1 and TRBJ2-5, with D perhaps matching TRBD1 or TRBD2 (5 bases each). CDR3 length equals 13 residues. The ends were cut back, 5 bases at V and 7 bases at J, with 14 bases in the middle. The germline CDR1 and CDR2 sequences are MGHDK and SYGVNS. As DNA, the CDR3 is TGTGCCAGCAGTCCCGGGACCCGGGGGACCCAGTACTTC. This sequence encodes CASSPGTRGTQYF.

This clonotype was recorded many times. The chain uses TRBV24-1 and TRBJ1-5; 7 bases align to TRBD1. CDR1 and CDR2 from the germline V gene are KGHDR and SFDVKD. The CDR3 is 18 amino acids. Trimming took 4 bases from V and 0 from J; bases not matched to a gene: 11. The CDR3 region is CATSDTRTGSYSNQPQHF. As DNA, the CDR3 is TGTGCCACCAGTGACACTCGGACAGGATCTTATAGCAATCAGCCCCAGCATTTT.

The count of this clonotype is one. Possible read error: a much larger clone is one base away. The chain employs TRBV7-2 and TRBJ2-7; 12 bases agree with TRBD2. Per the germline V gene, CDR1 is SGHTA and CDR2 is FQGNSA. V was pared by 5 bases and J by 8 bases, with 10 bases of the junction left unmatched. The CDR3 covers 15 residues. The CDR3 loop is CASSRTSGTSGQQYF. Written as DNA, the CDR3 is TGTGCCAGCAGCCGGACTAGCGGGACGTCGGGACAGCAGTACTTC.

This rearrangement joins TRBV12-3 or TRBV12-4 to TRBJ2-7; 16 bases line up with TRBD2. The J segment lost 9 bases and the V segment lost 6 bases, leaving 14 bases of the junction unmatched. There are 17 residues in the CDR3. CDR3 in amino acids: CASSTDRGTSGRAVQYF. CDR3 in DNA: TGTGCCAGCAGCACGGACAGGGGGACTAGCGGGAGGGCCGTGCAGTACTTC.

In the case of this clonotype: A much larger clone lies one base from this, so it may be a read error. The V and J genes are TRBV10-2 and TRBJ1-4, with TRBD1 matching 9 bases. Germline V gene lookup returns CDR1 WSHSY and CDR2 SAAADI. There are 15 residues in the CDR3. CDR3: CARRGTGSSNEKLFF. DNA for the CDR3: TGCGCCCGCAGAGGGACAGGGTCGTCTAATGAAAAACTGTTTTTT.

The chain is built from TRBV5-4 and TRBJ1-1, with no clear D. The germline V gene encodes CDR1 SGHNT and CDR2 YYREEE (reference sequence). Between the trimmed V and J ends, which lost 0 bases and 7 bases, there was a span of 16 bases. The CDR3 is 15 residues long. The CDR3 bases are TGTGCCAGCAGCTTGGAAGGGAGCCGGTGGAATGAAGCTTTCTTT. The encoded protein is CASSLEGSRWNEAFF.

The chain combines TRBV10-3 with TRBJ2-5; D is possibly TRBD1 (7 bases). The germline CDR1 and CDR2 sequences are ENHRY and SYGVKD. With 10 bases removed from V and 1 base from J, the gap between germline ends came to 13 bases. This CDR3 is 13 amino acids long. The CDR3: CASRGAPQETQYF. In DNA, the CDR3 is TGTGCCAGCAGGGGGGCACCCCAAGAGACCCAGTACTTC.

This clonotype has only a few counts. V gene TRBV7-9 combines with J gene TRBJ2-2, with 8 positions matching TRBD2. Germline assignment: CDR1 SEHNR and CDR2 FQNEAQ (reference sequence). V lost 1 base to trimming and J lost 6 bases; unmatched junction nucleotides: 7. CDR3 length: 16 amino acids. In DNA form, the CDR3 reads TGTGCCAGCAGCTTAGGGAGCGGGAGTCATCCCGGGGAGCTGTTTTTT. Amino acids: CASSLGSGSHPGELFF.

This clonotype came up a few times. CDR3: CSARERDREKVNSNQPQHF. DNA of the CDR3: TGCAGTGCTAGAGAACGGGACAGGGAAAAAGTGAATAGCAATCAGCCCCAGCATTTT. The chain links TRBV20-1 to TRBJ1-5, with 9 bases aligning to TRBD1. CDR3 length: 19 residues. Germline lookup yields CDR1 DFQATT and CDR2 SNEGSKA (reference sequence). V was clipped by 0 bases and J by 0 bases; unmatched bases: 12.

The chain has TRBV7-9 and TRBJ2-5, with D perhaps given as TRBD1 or TRBD2 (5 bases each). Germline V gene sequence: CDR1 SEHNR, CDR2 FQNEAQ (reference sequence). Trimming removed 5 bases at V and 5 bases at J, with 18 bases between. The CDR3 spans 15 residues. CDR3 coding DNA: TGTGCCAGCAGCCAAGTGCCCGGGACCGCGGAGACCCAGTACTTC. This encodes CASSQVPGTAETQYF. Full variable domain (outside the CDR3, taken from reference TRBV7-9 and TRBJ2-5): DTGVSQNPRHKITKRGQNVTFRCDPISEHNRLYWYRQTLGQGPEFLTYFQNEAQLEKSRLLSDRFSAERPKGSFSTLEIQRTEQGDSAMYLCASSQVPGTAETQYFGPGTRLLVL.

This rearrangement joins TRBV20-1 to TRBJ1-6, with D possibly TRBD1 on 6 matching bases. The CDR3 extends over 13 amino acids. CDR1 DFQATT and CDR2 SNEGSKA come from the germline V gene (reference sequence). Trimming left V 1 base short and J 7 bases short, with 8 bases between. In DNA, the CDR3 is TGCAGTGCTAGAGGGACAGAGAATTCACCCCTCCACTTT. It codes for CSARGTENSPLHF.